One sample yielded the 18 T cell receptor beta chains listed below, sequenced in a study of PD-L1 blockade in urothelial cancer. As to time point: peripheral blood 6 weeks after treatment start. Produced via immunoSEQ multiplex PCR; TCRdb's table is partial and in-frame only. The sample includes more than 95,000 clones, roughly 91% of them seen just once. The sample in question was PBMCs, obtained around atezolizumab (anti-PD-L1) treatment. The receptors shown here come from a man aged 55-75 years with urothelial cancer.

This chain links TRBV10-2 with TRBJ1-1; D gene ambiguous. V lost 5 bases and J lost 5, with 15 bases in between. The CDR3 extends over 14 amino acids. Germline V gene data show CDR1 as WSHSY and CDR2 as SAAADI. The CDR3 here is CASSKGGMGTEAFF. The CDR3 region has the DNA TGCGCCAGCAGTAAAGGCGGGATGGGGACTGAAGCTTTCTTT.

This chain joins TRBV6-5 and TRBJ2-6; D not resolved. This CDR3 comprises 15 residues. Trimming took 2 bases from V and 0 from J, leaving 5 bases between them. Germline V gene lookup returns CDR1 MNHEY and CDR2 SVGAGI. This chain's CDR3 is CASSYGSSGANVLTF. CDR3 sequence (DNA): TGTGCCAGCAGTTACGGTAGCTCTGGGGCCAACGTCCTGACTTTC.

The chain recombines TRBV19 with TRBJ1-1; D perhaps matches TRBD1 (6 bases). Germline values: CDR1 LNHDA, CDR2 SQIVND (reference sequence). V was clipped by 5 bases and J by 0 bases, with 16 bases between them. The CDR3 contains 16 residues. The CDR3 spells CASSGDKGLLNTEAFF. The CDR3 DNA is TGTGCCAGTAGTGGGGACAAGGGGCTATTGAACACTGAAGCTTTCTTT.

The rearrangement uses TRBV10-3 and TRBJ2-1; 8 positions match TRBD1. The CDR3 spans 14 residues. The germline V gene has CDR1 ENHRY and CDR2 SYGVKD. Trimming cost V 6 bases and J 4 bases; bases outside gene matches: 5. CDR3 loop: CAISRGQTYNEQFF. Written as DNA, the CDR3 is TGTGCCATCAGCAGGGGGCAGACTTACAATGAGCAGTTCTTC.

V usage is TRBV6-4 and J usage is TRBJ2-1; 7 bases are a match to TRBD2. The CDR3 contains 15 residues. J gave up 4 bases and V 3 bases, and 6 bases lay outside the gene matches. Germline V gene sequence: CDR1 MRHNA, CDR2 SNTAGT. The CDR3 nucleotides are TGTGCCAGCAGTGAAGACGGGAGGCATTACAATGAGCAGTTCTTC. Encoded protein: CASSEDGRHYNEQFF.

The genes are TRBV5-1 and TRBJ1-1; D might be TRBD1 (5 bases). Germline values: CDR1 SGHRS, CDR2 YFSETQ. The CDR3 runs to 15 residues. Trimming pared 6 bases from V and 4 bases from J, leaving 19 bases between. The CDR3 reads CASTGGIGRGTEAFF. CDR3 nucleotides: TGCGCCAGCACCGGGGGTATTGGGAGAGGCACTGAAGCTTTCTTT. Combining the CDR3 with reference TRBV5-1 and TRBJ1-1 gives the whole variable domain KAGVTQTPRYLIKTRGQQVTLSCSPISGHRSVSWYQQTPGQGLQFLFEYFSETQRNKGNFPGRFSGRQFSNSRSEMNVSTLELGDSALYLCASTGGIGRGTEAFFGQGTRLTVV.

V and J are TRBV2 and TRBJ2-5; possibly TRBD1 for D (6 bases). CDR3 length equals 13 residues. The V and J ends lost 3 bases and 2 bases respectively, with 7 bases between them. Germline-derived CDR1 and CDR2 are SNHLY and FYNNEI. DNA of the CDR3: TGTGCCAGCAGTGACCAGGGGCAAGAGACCCAGTACTTC. Its protein is CASSDQGQETQYF.

This clone was picked up one time. V and J are TRBV7-9 and TRBJ2-3, with 12 bases aligning to TRBD2. The CDR3 runs to 16 residues. Germline CDR1 is SEHNR and CDR2 is FQNEAQ (reference sequence). V trimming: 1 base; J trimming: 2 bases; junction bases outside the gene matches: 1. The CDR3, as DNA: TGTGCCAGCAGCTTAGGGACTAGCGGGGTCACAGATACGCAGTATTTT. The encoded protein is CASSLGTSGVTDTQYF.

V is TRBV4-1 and J is TRBJ2-7, with 10 bases identical to TRBD1. CDR3 length: 16 amino acids. V gave up 4 bases and J gave up 1 base; unmatched junction bases: 7. Germline V CDR1 and CDR2: MGHRA, YSYEKL. The CDR3 coding sequence is TGCGCCAGCAGCCCCCCGACAGGGGGCGCATCCTACGAGCAGTACTTC. Encoded protein: CASSPPTGGASYEQYF.

The rearrangement links TRBV2 to TRBJ1-2; 10 nucleotides agree with TRBD1. The J segment lost 7 bases and the V segment lost 10 bases, leaving 9 bases of the junction unmatched. This CDR3 is 13 amino acids long. Germline V lookup: CDR1 SNHLY, CDR2 FYNNEI. CDR3 amino acids: CATTRDRGSGYTF. In DNA form, the CDR3 reads TGTGCCACCACTCGGGACAGGGGAAGTGGCTACACCTTC. The complete variable domain, with remaining parts taken from reference TRBV2 and TRBJ1-2, reads EPEVTQTPSHQVTQMGQEVILRCVPISNHLYFYWYRQILGQKVEFLVSFYNNEISEKSEIFDDQFSVERPDGSNFTLKIRSTKLEDSAMYFCATTRDRGSGYTFGSGTRLTVV.

The V and J genes are TRBV14 and TRBJ2-3; 10 bases are shared with TRBD2. Trimming cost V 6 bases and J 5 bases; bases outside gene matches: 8. This CDR3 has 15 residues. Germline loops: CDR1 SGHDN, CDR2 FVKESK. Here the CDR3 reads CASSQILAGLDTQYF. The CDR3 DNA reads TGTGCCAGCAGTCAAATACTAGCGGGATTAGATACGCAGTATTTT.

On this clone: At one end, the junction sequence differs from germline, possibly due to a read error. The chain recombines TRBV28 with TRBJ1-5; 9 bases line up with TRBD1. Germline V gives CDR1 MDHEN, CDR2 SYDVKM. CDR3 length equals 14 residues. The CDR3 sequence: CVSSWTGGNQPQHF. As DNA, the CDR3 is TGTGTCAGCAGCTGGACAGGGGGCAATCAGCCCCAGCATTTT.

This chain joins TRBV6-4 and TRBJ2-3, with D unclear. Trimming cost V 4 bases and J 1 base, with 9 bases left between them. This CDR3 comprises 14 residues. The germline gives CDR1 MRHNA, CDR2 SNTAGT. The CDR3 sequence: CASSVGQGTDTQYF. In DNA, the CDR3 is TGTGCCAGCAGTGTTGGGCAGGGCACAGATACGCAGTATTTT.

This chain links TRBV7-3 with TRBJ2-1; 11 nucleotides match TRBD2. The V gene end was trimmed by 5 bases and the J gene end by 5 bases; junction bases not matched to a gene: 17. The germline CDR1 and CDR2 sequences are SGHTA and FQGTGA. The CDR3 is 19 residues long. CDR3 bases: TGTGCCAGCAGCCCAAAAGGGTACCGACTAGCGGGAAGCGACAATGAGCAGTTCTTC. Translating gives CASSPKGYRLAGSDNEQFF.

The chain carries TRBV7-8 and TRBJ2-7, with 8 nucleotides matching TRBD2. Trimming removed 0 bases from V and 0 bases from J; junction bases left unmatched: 1. This CDR3 has 15 residues. Germline loops: CDR1 SGHVS, CDR2 FQNEAQ. DNA for the CDR3: TGTGCCAGCAGCTTAGCCAGCGGGAGCTCCTACGAGCAGTACTTC. This encodes CASSLASGSSYEQYF.

The genes are TRBV12-5 and TRBJ2-1, with D possibly matching TRBD2 (5 bases). In germline, CDR1 is LGHNT, CDR2 FRNRAP. V shed 3 bases and J shed 7 bases, with 13 bases lying between them. The CDR3 runs to 14 residues. CDR3 region: CASGLEGFGNEQFF. DNA for the CDR3: TGTGCTAGTGGTTTAGAGGGATTCGGGAATGAGCAGTTCTTC.

V gene TRBV7-8 combines with J gene TRBJ1-1; 11 bases are a match to TRBD1. The CDR3 covers 15 residues. V lost 5 bases to trimming and J lost 4 bases; unmatched junction nucleotides: 6. The germline V gene encodes CDR1 SGHVS and CDR2 FQNEAQ. The CDR3 DNA sequence: TGTGCCAGCAGCGGGGACAGGGGGGAGGGCACTGAAGCTTTCTTT. This gives the protein CASSGDRGEGTEAFF.

This rearrangement joins TRBV25-1 to TRBJ1-5; D uncertain. CDR3 size: 15 residues. The germline V and J ends were trimmed by 1 base and 7 bases, with 14 bases remaining between them. Germline lookup yields CDR1 MGHDK and CDR2 SYGVNS. Here the CDR3 reads CASSESTSRGQPQHF. The CDR3 nucleotides are TGTGCCAGCAGTGAATCCACGAGTCGGGGACAGCCCCAGCATTTT.